The 23 T cell receptor beta chains listed next were all sequenced from one sample in a study of blood T cell repertoires in COVID-19 (dated by TCRdb to about 2020). Libraries were made using the immunoSEQ multiplex PCR assay. TCRdb limited this immuneACCESS table to in-frame rearrangements with V and J called. A share of clones is missing; checked studies link under half to unresolved V genes, and the rest is unexplained. This sample is represented by 260,000 or so clones; roughly 85% of them were singletons. Roughly 2.7% of the sample is held by the ten biggest clonotypes. Specimen: PBMCs or T cells enriched from blood (not recorded which). These receptors came from a woman aged 50 to 60 who had recovered from COVID-19.

The chain uses TRBV24-1 and TRBJ2-1, with D tentatively TRBD2 (5 bases). Germline-derived CDR1 and CDR2 are KGHDR and SFDVKD. Trimming removed 0 bases at V and 6 bases at J, with 8 bases between. The CDR3 has 14 residues. CDR3 amino acids: CATSDLRGSNEQFF. CDR3 coding DNA: TGTGCCACCAGTGATTTGCGGGGATCCAATGAGCAGTTCTTC.

The rearrangement joins TRBV29-1 to TRBJ1-3, with no clear D. In germline, CDR1 is SQVTM, CDR2 ANQGSEA. The CDR3 runs 12 residues. V was clipped by 6 bases and J by 4 bases, with 10 bases between them. The CDR3 reads CSVAYMGNTIYF. The DNA of the CDR3 is TGCAGCGTAGCCTATATGGGAAACACCATATATTTT.

The genes are TRBV6-2 or TRBV6-3 and TRBJ1-2; D gene uncertain. The germline gives CDR1 MNHEY, CDR2 SVGEGT. V lost 2 bases and J lost 2, with 6 bases in between. The CDR3 sequence is 13 residues long. The CDR3 DNA reads TGTGCCAGCAGTTACCGGGAGAACTATGGCTACACCTTC. Residues: CASSYRENYGYTF.

The chain combines TRBV7-9 with TRBJ1-2; 8 positions agree with TRBD1. With V trimmed by 5 bases and J by 6 bases, 8 bases remained unmatched. This CDR3 is built from 14 residues. Per germline, CDR1 SEHNR and CDR2 FQNEAQ (reference sequence). CDR3 coding DNA: TGTGCCAGCAGCACGGGGACAGGAAACAATGGCTACACCTTC. Amino acid sequence: CASSTGTGNNGYTF.

The V call is TRBV3-1 (or the pseudogene TRBV3-2), the J call TRBJ2-1, with TRBD2 matching over 7 bases. Trimming took 5 bases from V and 4 from J; bases not matched to a gene: 11. Germline V gene data show CDR1 as LGHDT and CDR2 as YNNKEL (reference sequence). The CDR3 spans 16 residues. DNA for the CDR3: TGTGCCAGCAGCTCCCCCCGTGAGCGGGGTTACAATGAGCAGTTCTTC. Its translation: CASSSPRERGYNEQFF.

The CDR3 nucleotides are TGTGCCATCCAGAGCCCGGGACAGATGCGATACGAGCAGTACTTC. Protein sequence: CAIQSPGQMRYEQYF. The chain links TRBV28 to TRBJ2-7; TRBD1 matches 7 bases. This CDR3 is built from 15 residues. V dropped 10 bases and J dropped 4; count of bases not matched to a gene: 16. The V gene's germline CDR1 is MDHEN and CDR2 SYDVKM.

This chain uses TRBV5-6 with TRBJ1-4; the match to TRBD1 covers 10 bases. Germline trimming cut 1 base from V and 3 bases from J; bases unmatched to any gene: 6. In germline, CDR1 is SGHDT, CDR2 YYEEEE. This CDR3 region has 17 residues. CDR3 sequence: CASSLYGQGEANEKLFF. The CDR3 DNA sequence: TGTGCCAGCAGCTTGTATGGACAGGGGGAAGCTAATGAAAAACTGTTTTTT. Variable domain in full (rest from reference TRBV5-6 and TRBJ1-4): DAGVTQSPTHLIKTRGQQVTLRCSPKSGHDTVSWYQQALGQGPQFIFQYYEEEERQRGNFPDRFSGHQFPNYSSELNVNALLLGDSALYLCASSLYGQGEANEKLFFGSGTQLSVL.

The chain employs TRBV3-1 (or the pseudogene TRBV3-2) and TRBJ2-1; D might be TRBD1 (6 bases). V was trimmed by 1 base and J by 9 bases, leaving 16 bases between them. CDR1 is LGHDT and CDR2 is YNNKEL in the germline V gene (reference sequence). The CDR3 has 15 amino acids. DNA for the CDR3: TGTGCCAGCAGCCAAGTCGGGACAAAAACTAGTGAGCAGTTCTTC. Translating it yields CASSQVGTKTSEQFF.

The rearrangement links TRBV19 to TRBJ1-2, with 8 positions matching TRBD1. The ends lost 3 bases at V and 1 base at J; junction bases unmatched: 4. Germline CDR1 LNHDA, CDR2 SQIVND (reference sequence). This CDR3 region has 15 residues. CDR3 nucleotides: TGTGCCAGTAGTATTACGACAGGGGTTAACTATGGCTACACCTTC. Translation: CASSITTGVNYGYTF.

The chain combines TRBV27 with TRBJ2-3, with TRBD1 matching 9 bases. CDR1 MNHEY and CDR2 SMNVEV come from the germline V gene (reference sequence). V lost 7 bases to trimming and J lost 8 bases; unmatched junction nucleotides: 10. There are 14 residues in the CDR3. CDR3 sequence (DNA): TGTGCCAGCAAGGTGACAGGGGGAGTGGGTACGCAGTATTTT. It specifies CASKVTGGVGTQYF.

This chain connects TRBV5-1 to TRBJ2-3; tentatively, D is TRBD2 (6 bases). The length of the CDR3 is 16 residues. Germline V gene data show CDR1 as SGHRS and CDR2 as YFSETQ. With 0 bases removed from V and 4 bases from J, the gap between germline ends came to 15 bases. In nucleotides, the CDR3 is TGCGCCAGCAGCTTGGCCTCGGGCGGGAACGCAGATACGCAGTATTTT. This gives the protein CASSLASGGNADTQYF.

This clone was seen only once. The chain couples TRBV6-2 or TRBV6-3 to TRBJ2-1; a weak D match, TRBD1 (5 bases). Germline V lookup: CDR1 MNHEY, CDR2 SVGEGT. V lost 5 bases, J lost 7 bases, and 24 bases lay in between. The CDR3 is made up of 17 amino acids. The CDR3 DNA is TGTGCCAGCAGTAACCCCGTTAGGGGTACTGAACCTAATGAGCAGTTCTTC. Translated: CASSNPVRGTEPNEQFF.

The chain recombines TRBV4-2 with TRBJ2-7; maybe TRBD1 (6 bases). Germline values: CDR1 LGHNA, CDR2 YNFKEQ. V was shortened by 0 bases and J by 4 bases, with 13 bases between the two germline ends. This CDR3 is built from 15 residues. This CDR3 reads CASSQDNRVLYEQYF. CDR3 sequence (DNA): TGTGCCAGCAGCCAAGATAACAGGGTATTGTACGAGCAGTACTTC.

There are a few counts of this clone. The chain recombines TRBV6-1 with TRBJ1-2, with 8 bases aligning to TRBD1. The V gene end was trimmed by 2 bases and the J gene end by 7 bases; junction bases not matched to a gene: 12. This CDR3 region has 16 residues. The V gene's germline CDR1 is MNHNS and CDR2 SASEGT. The CDR3 coding sequence is TGTGCCAGCAGTGAAATGAGCAGGGGGCGTAGCCGTGGCTACACCTTC. Amino acids: CASSEMSRGRSRGYTF.

Points on this clone: The sample carries other DNA sequences with the same CDR3. V usage is TRBV27 and J usage is TRBJ1-1; no clear D gene. Germline V lookup: CDR1 MNHEY, CDR2 SMNVEV (reference sequence). CDR3 size: 13 residues. Trimming pared 6 bases from V and 0 bases from J, leaving 8 bases between. The CDR3 sequence: CASRGQLNTEAFF. As DNA, the CDR3 is TGTGCCAGCAGGGGCCAGCTGAACACTGAAGCTTTCTTT.

The chain employs TRBV14 and TRBJ1-2; TRBD1 aligns across 7 bases. The trim removed 2 bases at V and 1 base at J, leaving 7 bases unmatched. The CDR3 runs to 16 residues. CDR1 and CDR2 (germline): SGHDN, FVKESK. CDR3 coding DNA: TGTGCCAGCAGCCAAAGGACAGGAGGCCTTAACTATGGCTACACCTTC. This codes for CASSQRTGGLNYGYTF.

The rearrangement joins TRBV10-1 to TRBJ2-2; 8 bases agree with TRBD1. V lost 6 bases and J lost 4; bases outside the gene matches: 1. CDR1 and CDR2 from the germline V gene are WNHNN and SYGVQD (reference sequence). The CDR3 length is 13 residues. CDR3 in DNA: TGCGCCAGCAGGACAGGGGTCACCGGGGAGCTGTTTTTT. It yields the protein CASRTGVTGELFF.

As regards this clone: The sample carries other DNA sequences with the same CDR3. V gene TRBV29-1 combines with J gene TRBJ1-2; tentatively, D is TRBD1 (5 bases). From germline, CDR1 is SQVTM and CDR2 ANQGSEA. V lost 5 bases and J 1 base, leaving 8 bases between the germline ends. This CDR3 spans 12 amino acids. The CDR3 nucleotides are TGCAGCGTTTCCGGGGGTAACTATGGCTACACCTTC. Translation gives CSVSGGNYGYTF.

The chain recombines TRBV10-3 with TRBJ2-7, with D possibly being TRBD1 (5 bases). From germline, CDR1 is ENHRY and CDR2 SYGVKD. Trimming shortened V by 2 bases and J by 1 base, and 9 bases separated the two germline ends. This CDR3 has 14 amino acids. CDR3 amino acids: CAISEGALSYEQYF. DNA for the CDR3: TGTGCCATCAGTGAGGGGGCCTTGTCCTACGAGCAGTACTTC.

The chain uses TRBV29-1 and TRBJ1-2; a weak D match, TRBD1 (5 bases). Trimming left V 4 bases short and J 0 bases short, with 9 bases between. CDR1 and CDR2 (germline): SQVTM, ANQGSEA. The CDR3 spans 13 residues. The CDR3 DNA follows: TGCAGCGTTGGCAGGGATACTAACTATGGCTACACCTTC. Translating it yields CSVGRDTNYGYTF.

The gene calls are TRBV29-1 and TRBJ2-3; TRBD2 matches 11 bases. Germline V gene lookup returns CDR1 SQVTM and CDR2 ANQGSEA. The length of the CDR3 is 16 residues. J gave up 4 bases and V 5 bases, and 11 bases lay outside the gene matches. CDR3 in DNA: TGCAGCGTTAAGGCCCATCTAGCGGGAGGATCAGATACGCAGTATTTT. The encoded protein is CSVKAHLAGGSDTQYF.

The genes are TRBV6-6 and TRBJ1-2; 7 bases match TRBD1. The CDR3 totals 13 residues. Germline values: CDR1 MNHNY, CDR2 SVGAGI (reference sequence). J lost 7 bases, V lost 6 bases, and 8 bases had no gene match. The CDR3, as DNA: TGTGCCAGCAGCCATGGGCAGGGGGGTGGCTACACCTTC. The encoded protein is CASSHGQGGGYTF.

V gene TRBV18 combines with J gene TRBJ1-1; D is uncertain. The CDR3 sequence is 15 residues long. V was shortened by 5 bases and J by 1 base, with 14 bases between the two germline ends. Germline-derived CDR1 and CDR2 are KGHSH and LQKENI. The CDR3, as DNA: TGTGCCAGCTCATCTGAATCAACAGCGAACACTGAAGCTTTCTTT. Amino acids: CASSSESTANTEAFF.